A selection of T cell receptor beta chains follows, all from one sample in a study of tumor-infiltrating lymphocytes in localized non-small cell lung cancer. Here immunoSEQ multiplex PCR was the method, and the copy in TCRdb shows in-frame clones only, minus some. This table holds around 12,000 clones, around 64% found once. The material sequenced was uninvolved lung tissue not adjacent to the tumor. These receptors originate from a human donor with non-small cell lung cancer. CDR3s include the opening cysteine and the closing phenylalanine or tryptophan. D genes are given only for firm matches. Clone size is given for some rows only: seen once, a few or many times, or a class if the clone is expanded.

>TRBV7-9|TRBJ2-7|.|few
CASSLGDATYEQYF
TGTGCCAGCAGCTTAGGAGACGCGACCTACGAGCAGTACTTC
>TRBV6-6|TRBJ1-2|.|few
CASTIYNYGYTF
TGTGCCAGCACCATATATAACTATGGCTACACCTTC
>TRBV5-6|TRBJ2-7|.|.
CASSFLDSYEQYF
TGTGCCAGCAGCTTCCTAGACTCCTACGAGCAGTACTTC
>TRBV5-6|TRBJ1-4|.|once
CASSRSFASAEKLFF
TGTGCCAGCAGCCGCTCATTCGCTTCGGCTGAAAAACTGTTTTTT
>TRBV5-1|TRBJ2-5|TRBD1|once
CASSWTPGTGEETQYF
TGCGCCAGCAGCTGGACTCCCGGGACAGGAGAAGAGACCCAGTACTTC
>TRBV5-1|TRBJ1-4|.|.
CASSLEPTGTNEKLFF
TGCGCCAGCAGCTTGGAGCCCACAGGGACTAATGAAAAACTGTTTTTT
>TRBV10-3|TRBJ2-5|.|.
CAISASGEETQYF
TGTGCCATCAGTGCGAGCGGAGAAGAGACCCAGTACTTC
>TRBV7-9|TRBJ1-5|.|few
CASSRQDQPQHF
TGTGCCAGCAGCCGTCAAGATCAGCCCCAGCATTTT
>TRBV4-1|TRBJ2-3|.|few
CASTRSRDLTRLDTQYF
TGCGCCAGCACCCGATCGCGCGACCTGACAAGATTAGATACGCAGTATTTT
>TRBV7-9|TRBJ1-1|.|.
CASSLGGEGAFF
TGTGCCAGCAGTCTTGGGGGGGAGGGTGCTTTCTTT
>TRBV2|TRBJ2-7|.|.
CASSVVGSAGEQYF
TGTGCCAGCAGTGTGGTGGGATCCGCGGGAGAGCAGTACTTC
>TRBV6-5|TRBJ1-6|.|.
CASTVDSLRDSPLHF
TGTGCCAGCACTGTGGACAGCCTAAGGGATTCACCCCTCCACTTT
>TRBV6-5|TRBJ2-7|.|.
CASRRQAAYEQYF
TGTGCCAGCCGACGACAGGCGGCCTACGAGCAGTACTTC
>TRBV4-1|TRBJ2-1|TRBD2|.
CASSQTPLAGDRDEQFF
TGCGCCAGCAGCCAAACCCCTCTAGCGGGAGATAGGGATGAGCAGTTCTTC
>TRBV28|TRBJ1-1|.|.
CASSLRGIQAFF
TGTGCCAGCAGTTTACGTGGAATCCAAGCTTTCTTT
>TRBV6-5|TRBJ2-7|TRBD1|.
CASSSPQGASYEQYF
TGTGCCAGCAGTTCCCCCCAGGGGGCGTCCTACGAGCAGTACTTC